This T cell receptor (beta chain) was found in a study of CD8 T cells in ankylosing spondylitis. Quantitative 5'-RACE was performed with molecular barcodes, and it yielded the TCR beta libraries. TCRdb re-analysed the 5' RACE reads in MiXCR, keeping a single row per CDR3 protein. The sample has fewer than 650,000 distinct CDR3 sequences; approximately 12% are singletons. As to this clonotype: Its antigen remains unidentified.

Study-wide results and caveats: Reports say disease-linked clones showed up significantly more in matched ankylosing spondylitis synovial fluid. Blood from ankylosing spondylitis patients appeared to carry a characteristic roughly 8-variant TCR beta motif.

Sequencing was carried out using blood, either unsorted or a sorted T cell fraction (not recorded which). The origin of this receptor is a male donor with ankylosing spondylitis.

The CDR3 loop is CASSLNSVEVTDTQYF. The CDR3 nucleotides are TGTGCCAGCAGCCTAAATTCCGTGGAAGTTACAGATACGCAGTATTTT. V is TRBV11-2 and J is TRBJ2-3; D is unresolved. The CDR3 sequence is 16 residues long. V was cut by 5 bases and J by 3 bases, with 18 bases left in between. Germline V gene lookup returns CDR1 SGHAT and CDR2 FQNNGV.